These 17 T cell receptor beta chains were sequenced from one sample in a study of cytomegalovirus exposure and HLA in healthy donors. A multiplex PCR was run with 60 Vbeta primers and 13 Jbeta primers. TCRdb's table, derived via immunoSEQ multiplex PCR, lists solely in-frame clones and lacks some. The data hold some 150,000 clones, with around 9% observed a single time. What was sequenced was PBMCs. The origin of the receptors is a woman aged 40 to 49 in good health and CMV-seropositive.

This sequence joins TRBV5-5 and TRBJ2-2; no firm D call. V was clipped by 0 bases and J by 1 base, with 4 bases between them. From germline, CDR1 is SGHKS and CDR2 YYEKEE (reference sequence). The CDR3 consists of 14 residues. The CDR3 protein is CASSLGVNTGELFF. CDR3 nucleotides: TGTGCCAGCAGCTTGGGAGTGAACACCGGGGAGCTGTTTTTT.

The chain recombines TRBV7-9 with TRBJ1-1; TRBD1 is a possible D gene (6 bases). Per germline, CDR1 SEHNR and CDR2 FQNEAQ (reference sequence). V lost 3 bases, J lost 3 bases, and 20 bases lay in between. The CDR3 is 17 residues long. CDR3 sequence: CASSFWFGGLGDTEAFF. CDR3 nucleotides: TGTGCCAGCAGCTTCTGGTTCGGGGGGCTGGGGGACACTGAAGCTTTCTTT.

The V gene is TRBV6-6, the J gene TRBJ1-1; maybe TRBD1 (6 bases). The CDR3 spans 15 residues. Trimming took off 7 bases at V and 4 bases at J, with 19 bases between the two ends. CDR1 and CDR2 (germline): MNHNY, SVGAGI (reference sequence). CDR3 DNA: TGTGCCAGCATTCTAGGCGGAACAGGGCCCACTGAAGCTTTCTTT. It translates to CASILGGTGPTEAFF.

This clone is medium-sized within its sample. The CDR3 region is CASSQGGGFSNQPQHF. The CDR3 nucleotides read TGTGCCAGCAGCCAGGGGGGCGGATTTAGCAATCAGCCCCAGCATTTT. The chain recombines TRBV5-6 with TRBJ1-5, with 7 bases that match TRBD1. CDR1 SGHDT and CDR2 YYEEEE come from the germline V gene. This CDR3 region has 16 residues. V was clipped by 4 bases and J by 0 bases; unmatched bases: 7.

Turning to this clone: No conserved phenylalanine or tryptophan ends this CDR3, so it is likely a read error. The chain carries TRBV6-5 and TRBJ1-1; the match to TRBD1 covers 9 bases. Trimming removed 6 bases from V and 5 bases from J; junction bases left unmatched: 10. The CDR3 covers 15 residues. CDR1 and CDR2 from the germline V gene are MNHEY and SVGAGI. The CDR3: CASRATGTGKTEAFV. As DNA, the CDR3 is TGTGCCAGCAGAGCTACCGGGACAGGGAAGACTGAAGCTTTCGTT.

This clone was detected only a few times. This rearrangement joins TRBV6-1 to TRBJ2-5; D remains ambiguous. The better agreement between TRBJ2-7 and the DNA end casts doubt on the J call. Per the germline V gene, CDR1 is MNHNS and CDR2 is SASEGT. CDR3 length: 13 residues. CDR3 DNA: TGTGCCAGCAGTGAGGGCCTCGACAACGAGCAGTACTTC. It specifies CASSEGLDNEQYF.

This clone was counted between two and nine times. J is TRBJ1-1 and V is TRBV2; D possibly corresponds to TRBD1 (5 bases). Germline CDR1 and CDR2: SNHLY and FYNNEI. Trimming cost V 4 bases and J 8 bases, with 11 bases left between them. The CDR3 covers 12 residues. The CDR3 reads CASSVAGMEAFF. In DNA, the CDR3 is TGTGCCAGCAGTGTTGCAGGGATGGAAGCTTTCTTT.

J is TRBJ1-3 and V is TRBV5-1; D is possibly TRBD1 (6 bases). The CDR3 runs 16 residues. Germline values: CDR1 SGHRS, CDR2 YFSETQ. Trimming removed 0 bases from V and 3 bases from J, with 13 bases in between. The CDR3 DNA is TGCGCCAGCAGCTTGGACAGGGTCATTTTTGGAAACACCATATATTTT. The encoded protein is CASSLDRVIFGNTIYF.

This clone was counted between two and nine times. The J gene is TRBJ2-7, the V gene TRBV29-1; TRBD1 might be the D (6 bases). Germline-derived CDR1 and CDR2 are SQVTM and ANQGSEA. The V end was cut by 1 base, the J end by 2 bases, with 21 bases between. The CDR3 consists of 17 residues. CDR3 loop: CSVEGKTGTHNPYEQYF. The CDR3 DNA reads TGCAGCGTTGAAGGCAAGACCGGGACACATAATCCCTACGAGCAGTACTTC.

This clone has only a few counts. In nucleotides, the CDR3 is TGTGCCAGCAGCTTGGGTTCGGTGAGGTCCGACTATGGCTACACCTTC. Its protein product is CASSLGSVRSDYGYTF. V and J are TRBV5-4 and TRBJ1-2; D gene unclear. Germline V gene lookup returns CDR1 SGHNT and CDR2 YYREEE (reference sequence). The CDR3 runs to 16 residues. V was pared by 0 bases and J by 3 bases, with 15 bases between.

This clone was found a few times. This chain joins TRBV7-9 and TRBJ1-1, with 9 bases fitting TRBD1. Germline V gene data show CDR1 as SEHNR and CDR2 as FQNEAQ (reference sequence). This CDR3 has 14 amino acids. V shed 3 bases and J 5 bases; nucleotides not matched to a gene: 4. The CDR3 region is CASSFLGQGTEAFF. The CDR3 bases are TGTGCCAGCAGCTTCTTAGGACAGGGGACTGAAGCTTTCTTT.

The chain couples TRBV5-1 to TRBJ1-4; 9 bases align to TRBD1. Looked up from germline, CDR1 is SGHRS and CDR2 is YFSETQ. Trimming took 6 bases from V and 5 from J; bases not matched to a gene: 8. This CDR3 is built from 15 residues. This CDR3 reads CASTHRGLVNEKLFF. The CDR3 DNA follows: TGCGCCAGCACCCACAGGGGGCTGGTCAATGAAAAACTGTTTTTT.

In this sample, this clone turned up a few times. The chain joins TRBV5-4 to TRBJ2-7; 7 bases align to TRBD2. Losses at the gene ends were 3 bases for V and 5 bases for J; bases not matched to a gene: 11. The germline gives CDR1 SGHNT, CDR2 YYREEE (reference sequence). The CDR3 sequence is 15 residues long. The CDR3 coding sequence is TGTGCCAGCAGCTGGGACGGGGGGATGTTAAACGAGCAGTACTTC. Its protein product is CASSWDGGMLNEQYF.

A few counts support this clone. This chain uses TRBV2 with TRBJ2-7; D may be TRBD1 (5 bases). The CDR3 spans 12 residues. The germline V and J ends were trimmed by 4 bases and 3 bases, with 7 bases remaining between them. Germline V gives CDR1 SNHLY, CDR2 FYNNEI. CDR3 protein: CASSGQIYEQYF. The CDR3 coding sequence is TGTGCCAGCAGTGGACAGATCTACGAGCAGTACTTC. Looking up the rest from reference TRBV2 and TRBJ2-7 gives the full variable domain: EPEVTQTPSHQVTQMGQEVILRCVPISNHLYFYWYRQILGQKVEFLVSFYNNEISEKSEIFDDQFSVERPDGSNFTLKIRSTKLEDSAMYFCASSGQIYEQYFGPGTRLTVT.

The chain links TRBV9 to TRBJ1-3; possibly TRBD1 for D (6 bases). Germline lookup yields CDR1 SGDLS and CDR2 YYNGEE. CDR3 length: 17 amino acids. V was pared by 0 bases and J by 0 bases, with 13 bases between. The CDR3 protein is CASSVAGGASSGNTIYF. CDR3 sequence (DNA): TGTGCCAGCAGCGTAGCGGGGGGGGCTAGCTCTGGAAACACCATATATTTT.

The genes are TRBV19 and TRBJ2-7, with 12 bases that match TRBD2. Per the germline V gene, CDR1 is LNHDA and CDR2 is SQIVND (reference sequence). The CDR3 spans 14 residues. The V gene end was trimmed by 5 bases and the J gene end by 3 bases; junction bases not matched to a gene: 2. The CDR3 loop is CASSRTSGVYEQYF. CDR3 coding DNA: TGTGCCAGTAGTCGGACTAGCGGGGTCTACGAGCAGTACTTC.

In this sample, this clone turned up a few times. The gene calls are TRBV6-5 and TRBJ1-2; 11 nucleotides match TRBD1. CDR3 length: 13 residues. Germline values: CDR1 MNHEY, CDR2 SVGAGI. Trimming removed 6 bases from V and 6 bases from J; junction bases left unmatched: 3. Here the CDR3 reads CASRWGQGDGYTF. CDR3 nucleotide sequence: TGTGCCAGCAGATGGGGACAGGGGGATGGCTACACCTTC.